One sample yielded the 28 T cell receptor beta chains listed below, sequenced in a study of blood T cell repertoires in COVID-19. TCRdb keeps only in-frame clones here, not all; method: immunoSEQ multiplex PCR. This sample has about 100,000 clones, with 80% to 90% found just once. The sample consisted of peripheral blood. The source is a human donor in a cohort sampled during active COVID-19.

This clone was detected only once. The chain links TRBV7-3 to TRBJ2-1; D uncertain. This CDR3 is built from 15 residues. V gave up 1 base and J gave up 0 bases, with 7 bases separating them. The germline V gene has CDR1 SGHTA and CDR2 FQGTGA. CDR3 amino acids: CASSLSGSSYNEQFF. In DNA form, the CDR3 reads TGTGCCAGCAGCTTAAGCGGATCCTCCTACAATGAGCAGTTCTTC.

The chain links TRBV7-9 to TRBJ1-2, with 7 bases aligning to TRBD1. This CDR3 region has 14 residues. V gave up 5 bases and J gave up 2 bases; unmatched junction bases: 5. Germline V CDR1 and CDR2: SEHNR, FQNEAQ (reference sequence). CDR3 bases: TGTGCCAGCAGCAAGTTGACAGGGAACTATGGCTACACCTTC. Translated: CASSKLTGNYGYTF.

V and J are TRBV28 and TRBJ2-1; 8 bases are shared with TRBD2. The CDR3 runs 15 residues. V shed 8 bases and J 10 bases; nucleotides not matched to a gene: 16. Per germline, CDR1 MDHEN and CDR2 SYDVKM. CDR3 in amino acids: CASGPGTRSVGEQFF. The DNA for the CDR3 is TGTGCCAGCGGACCCGGGACTAGATCCGTTGGCGAGCAGTTCTTC.

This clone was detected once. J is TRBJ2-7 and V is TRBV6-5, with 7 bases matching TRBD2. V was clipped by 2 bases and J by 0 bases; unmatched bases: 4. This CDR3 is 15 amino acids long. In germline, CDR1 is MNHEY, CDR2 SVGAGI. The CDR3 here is CASSYGGGASYEQYF. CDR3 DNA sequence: TGTGCCAGCAGTTACGGGGGGGGAGCCTCCTACGAGCAGTACTTC.

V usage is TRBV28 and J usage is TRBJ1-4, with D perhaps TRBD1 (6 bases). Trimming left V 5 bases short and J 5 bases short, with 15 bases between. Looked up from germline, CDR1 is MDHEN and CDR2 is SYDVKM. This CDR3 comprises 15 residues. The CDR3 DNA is TGTGCCAGCAGTACAACAGGGATTAAAAATGAAAAACTGTTTTTT. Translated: CASSTTGIKNEKLFF.

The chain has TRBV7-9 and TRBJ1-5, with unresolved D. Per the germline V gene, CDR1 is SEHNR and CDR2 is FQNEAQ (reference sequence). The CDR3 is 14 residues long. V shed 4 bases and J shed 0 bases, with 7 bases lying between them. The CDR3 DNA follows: TGTGCCAGCAGCTCACAGACTAGCAATCAGCCCCAGCATTTT. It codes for CASSSQTSNQPQHF.

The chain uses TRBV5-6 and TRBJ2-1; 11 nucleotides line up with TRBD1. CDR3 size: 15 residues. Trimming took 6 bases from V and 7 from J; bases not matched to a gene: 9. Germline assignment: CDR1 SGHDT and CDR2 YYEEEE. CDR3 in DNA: TGTGCCAGCACCGACGCGGACAGGGGGCGGAATGAGCAGTTCTTC. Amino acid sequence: CASTDADRGRNEQFF.

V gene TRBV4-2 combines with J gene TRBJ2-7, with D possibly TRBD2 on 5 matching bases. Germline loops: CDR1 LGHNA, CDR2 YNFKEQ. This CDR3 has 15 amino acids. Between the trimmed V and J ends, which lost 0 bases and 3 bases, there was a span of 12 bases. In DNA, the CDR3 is TGTGCCAGCAGCCAAGAGGACTTGCCGAGCTACGAGCAGTACTTC. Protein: CASSQEDLPSYEQYF.

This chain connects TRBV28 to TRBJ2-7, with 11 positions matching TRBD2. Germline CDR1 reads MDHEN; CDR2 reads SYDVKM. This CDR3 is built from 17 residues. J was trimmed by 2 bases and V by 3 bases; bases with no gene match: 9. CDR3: CASSFPVGTSGTYEQYF. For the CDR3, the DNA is TGTGCCAGCAGTTTTCCCGTCGGGACTAGCGGCACCTACGAGCAGTACTTC.

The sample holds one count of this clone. The CDR3 DNA reads as TGTGCCAGCAGCTTAGACACGCGGGAGACCCAGTACTTC. Residues: CASSLDTRETQYF. This chain joins TRBV11-3 and TRBJ2-5; D remains ambiguous. CDR1 is SGHNT and CDR2 is YENEEA in the germline V gene. Trimming took off 0 bases at V and 5 bases at J, with 7 bases between the two ends. The CDR3 spans 13 residues.

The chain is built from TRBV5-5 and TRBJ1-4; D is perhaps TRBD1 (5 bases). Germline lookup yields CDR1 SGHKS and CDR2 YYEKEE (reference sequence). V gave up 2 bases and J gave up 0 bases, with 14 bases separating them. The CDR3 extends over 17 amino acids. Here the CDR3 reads CASSLGRADATNEKLFF. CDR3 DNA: TGTGCCAGCAGCTTAGGCAGGGCTGATGCAACTAATGAAAAACTGTTTTTT.

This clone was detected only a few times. The CDR3 nucleotides are TGTGCCAGCAGTCTCCGACCTGGACAGACGATTAAAGAGACCCAGTACTTC. As protein: CASSLRPGQTIKETQYF. The rearrangement links TRBV6-2 or TRBV6-3 to TRBJ2-5; TRBD1 might be the D (6 bases). The CDR3 has 17 amino acids. Germline values: CDR1 MNHEY, CDR2 SVGEGT. The V and J ends lost 5 bases and 3 bases respectively, with 22 bases between them.

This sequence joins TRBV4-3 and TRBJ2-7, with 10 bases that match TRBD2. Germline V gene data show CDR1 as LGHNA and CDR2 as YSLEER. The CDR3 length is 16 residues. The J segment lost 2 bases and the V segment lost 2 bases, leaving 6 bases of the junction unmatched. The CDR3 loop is CASSQLAGAVTYEQYF. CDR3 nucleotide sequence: TGCGCCAGCAGCCAACTAGCGGGAGCGGTCACCTACGAGCAGTACTTC.

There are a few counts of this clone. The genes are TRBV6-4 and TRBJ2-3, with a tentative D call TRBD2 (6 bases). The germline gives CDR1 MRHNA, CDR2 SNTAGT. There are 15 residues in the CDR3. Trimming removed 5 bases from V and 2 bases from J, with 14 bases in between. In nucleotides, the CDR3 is TGTGCCAGCAGTTCCGGAGGGCGACACACAGATACGCAGTATTTT. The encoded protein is CASSSGGRHTDTQYF.

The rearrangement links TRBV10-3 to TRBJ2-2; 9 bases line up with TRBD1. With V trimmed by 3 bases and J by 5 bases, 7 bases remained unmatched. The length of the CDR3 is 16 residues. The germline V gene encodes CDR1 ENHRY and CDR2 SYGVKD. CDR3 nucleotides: TGTGCCATCAGTGAACCCGGACAGGGGCGAACCGGGGAGCTGTTTTTT. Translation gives CAISEPGQGRTGELFF.

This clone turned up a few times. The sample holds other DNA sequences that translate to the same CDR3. CDR3 sequence (DNA): TGTGCCAGCAGCTTAGAAGGCCGGGGCTCCTACGAGCAGTACTTC. It specifies CASSLEGRGSYEQYF. The rearrangement links TRBV11-2 to TRBJ2-7, with a tentative D call TRBD2 (5 bases). The CDR3 runs to 15 residues. V shed 0 bases and J shed 0 bases, with 9 bases lying between them. The germline V gene has CDR1 SGHAT and CDR2 FQNNGV.

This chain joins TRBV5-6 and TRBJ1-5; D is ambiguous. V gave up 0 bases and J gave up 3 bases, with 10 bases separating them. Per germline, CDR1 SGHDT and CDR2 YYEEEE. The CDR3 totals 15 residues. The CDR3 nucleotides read TGTGCCAGCAGCTTGGGCACAGTTGACAATCAGCCCCAGCATTTT. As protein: CASSLGTVDNQPQHF.

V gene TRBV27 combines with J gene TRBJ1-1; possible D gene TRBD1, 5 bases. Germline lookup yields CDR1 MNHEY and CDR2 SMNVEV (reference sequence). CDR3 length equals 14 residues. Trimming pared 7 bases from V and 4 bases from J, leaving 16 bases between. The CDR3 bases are TGTGCCAGCAAATTGAACGGGGGGGGCACTGAAGCTTTCTTT. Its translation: CASKLNGGGTEAFF.

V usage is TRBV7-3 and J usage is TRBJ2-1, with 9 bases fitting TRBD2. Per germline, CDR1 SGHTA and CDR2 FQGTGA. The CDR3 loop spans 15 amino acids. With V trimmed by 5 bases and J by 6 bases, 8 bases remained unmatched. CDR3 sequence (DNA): TGTGCCAGCAGCCAAATGGGGACTAGCATCAATGAGCAGTTCTTC. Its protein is CASSQMGTSINEQFF.

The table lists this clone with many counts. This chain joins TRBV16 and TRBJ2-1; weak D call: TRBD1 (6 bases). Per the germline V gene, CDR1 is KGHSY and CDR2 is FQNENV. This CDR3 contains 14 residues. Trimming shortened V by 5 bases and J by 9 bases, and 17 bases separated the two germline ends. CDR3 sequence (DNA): TGTGCCAGCAGCTCCCCCTCCTCAGGGGCTGAGCAGTTCTTC. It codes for CASSSPSSGAEQFF.

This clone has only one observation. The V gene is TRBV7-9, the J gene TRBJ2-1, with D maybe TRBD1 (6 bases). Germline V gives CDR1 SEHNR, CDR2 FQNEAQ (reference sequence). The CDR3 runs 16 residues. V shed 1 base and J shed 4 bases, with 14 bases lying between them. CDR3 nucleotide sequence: TGTGCCAGCAGCTTAGGGGAACAGGGTCGGTACAATGAGCAGTTCTTC. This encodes CASSLGEQGRYNEQFF.

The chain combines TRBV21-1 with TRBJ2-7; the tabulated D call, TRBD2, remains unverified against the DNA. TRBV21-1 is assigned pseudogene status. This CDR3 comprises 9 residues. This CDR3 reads CAIRYEQYF. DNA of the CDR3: TGTGCCATCCGCTACGAGCAGTACTTC.

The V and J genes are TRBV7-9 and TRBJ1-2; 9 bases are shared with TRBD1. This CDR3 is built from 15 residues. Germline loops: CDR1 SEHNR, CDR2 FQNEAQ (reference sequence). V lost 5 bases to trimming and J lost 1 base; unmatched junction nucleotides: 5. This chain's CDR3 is CASSPQGANNYGYTF. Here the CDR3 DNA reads TGTGCCAGCAGCCCACAGGGGGCCAATAACTATGGCTACACCTTC.

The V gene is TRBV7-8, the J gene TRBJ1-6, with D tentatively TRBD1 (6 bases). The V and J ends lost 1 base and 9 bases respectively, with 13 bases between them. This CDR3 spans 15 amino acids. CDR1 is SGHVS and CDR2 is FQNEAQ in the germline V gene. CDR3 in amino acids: CASSLVGGEGSPLHF. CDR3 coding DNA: TGTGCCAGCAGCTTAGTAGGGGGGGAGGGTTCACCCCTCCACTTT.

The CDR3 bases are TGTGCCAGCTCACCTGAGGCAGATACGCAGTATTTT. Protein: CASSPEADTQYF. V usage is TRBV18 and J usage is TRBJ2-3; unclear D gene. CDR3 length: 12 amino acids. Trimming stripped 3 bases from V and 4 bases from J, with 5 bases between. Germline V lookup: CDR1 KGHSH, CDR2 LQKENI.

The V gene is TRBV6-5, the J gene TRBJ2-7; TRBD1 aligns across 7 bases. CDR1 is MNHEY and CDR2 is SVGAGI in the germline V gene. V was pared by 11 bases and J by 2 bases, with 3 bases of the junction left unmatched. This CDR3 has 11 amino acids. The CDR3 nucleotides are TGTGCCGGTGGGACAGCCTACGAGCAGTACTTC. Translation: CAGGTAYEQYF.

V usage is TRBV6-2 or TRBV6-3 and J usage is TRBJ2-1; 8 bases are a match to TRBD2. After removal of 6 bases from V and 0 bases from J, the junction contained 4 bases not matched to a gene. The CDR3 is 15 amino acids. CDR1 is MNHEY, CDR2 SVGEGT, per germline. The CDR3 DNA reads TGTGCCAGCAGCCGTAGCGGGGCCTCCTACAATGAGCAGTTCTTC. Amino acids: CASSRSGASYNEQFF.

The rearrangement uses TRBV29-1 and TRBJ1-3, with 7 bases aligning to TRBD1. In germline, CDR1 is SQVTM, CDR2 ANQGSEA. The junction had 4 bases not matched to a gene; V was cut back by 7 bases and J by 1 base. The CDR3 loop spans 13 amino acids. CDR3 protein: CSAPTGSGNTIYF. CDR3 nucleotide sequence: TGCAGCGCCCCGACAGGGTCTGGAAACACCATATATTTT.